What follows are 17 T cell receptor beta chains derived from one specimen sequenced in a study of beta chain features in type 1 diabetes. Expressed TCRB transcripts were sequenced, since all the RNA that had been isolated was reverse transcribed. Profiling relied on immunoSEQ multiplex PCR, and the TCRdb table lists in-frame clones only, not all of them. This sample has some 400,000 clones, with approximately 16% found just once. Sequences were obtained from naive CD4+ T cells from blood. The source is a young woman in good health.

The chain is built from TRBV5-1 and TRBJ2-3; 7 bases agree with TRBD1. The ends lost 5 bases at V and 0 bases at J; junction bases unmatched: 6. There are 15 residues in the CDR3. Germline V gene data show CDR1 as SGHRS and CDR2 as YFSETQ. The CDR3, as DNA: TGCGCCAGCAGTGTTGAGGGACAGAGCACAGATACGCAGTATTTT. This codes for CASSVEGQSTDTQYF.

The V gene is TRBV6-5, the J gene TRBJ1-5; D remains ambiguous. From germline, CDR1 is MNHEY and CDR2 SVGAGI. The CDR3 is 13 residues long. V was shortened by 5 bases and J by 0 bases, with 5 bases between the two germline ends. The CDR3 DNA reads TGTGCCAGCAGTCGGTATAGCAATCAGCCCCAGCATTTT. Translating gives CASSRYSNQPQHF.

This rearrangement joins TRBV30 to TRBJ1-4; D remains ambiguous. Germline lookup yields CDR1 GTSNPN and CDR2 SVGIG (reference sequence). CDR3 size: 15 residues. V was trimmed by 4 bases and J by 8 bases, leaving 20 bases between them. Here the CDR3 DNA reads TGTGCCTGGATACGACAAGACTATATAGGGGAAAAACTGTTTTTT. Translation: CAWIRQDYIGEKLFF.

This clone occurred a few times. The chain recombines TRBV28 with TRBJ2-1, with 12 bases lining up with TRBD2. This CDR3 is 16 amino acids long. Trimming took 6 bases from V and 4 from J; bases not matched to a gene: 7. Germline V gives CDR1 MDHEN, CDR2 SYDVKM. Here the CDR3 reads CASRTWTSGEYNEQFF. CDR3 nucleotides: TGTGCCAGCAGAACCTGGACTAGCGGGGAATACAATGAGCAGTTCTTC.

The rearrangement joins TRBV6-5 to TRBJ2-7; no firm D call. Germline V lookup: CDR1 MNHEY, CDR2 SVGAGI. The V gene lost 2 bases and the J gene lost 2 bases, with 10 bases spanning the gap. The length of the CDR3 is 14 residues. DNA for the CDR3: TGTGCCAGCAGTTACGGGTCCCGGGCCTACGAGCAGTACTTC. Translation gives CASSYGSRAYEQYF.

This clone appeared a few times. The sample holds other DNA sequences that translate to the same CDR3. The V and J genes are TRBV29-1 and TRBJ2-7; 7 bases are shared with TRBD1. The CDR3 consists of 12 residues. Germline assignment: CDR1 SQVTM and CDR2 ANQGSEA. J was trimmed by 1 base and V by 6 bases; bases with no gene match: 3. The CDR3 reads CSVGTVSYEQYF. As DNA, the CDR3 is TGCAGCGTAGGGACAGTGTCCTACGAGCAGTACTTC.

CDR3 in DNA: TGTGCCAGCAGCTTGGGGCCTTCCGAAGAAAGTGGGGGCTACACCTTC. Its protein product is CASSLGPSEESGGYTF. V is TRBV7-9 and J is TRBJ1-2; possible D gene TRBD1, 5 bases. Germline V gene sequence: CDR1 SEHNR, CDR2 FQNEAQ (reference sequence). The CDR3 runs to 16 residues. V lost 3 bases and J 8 bases, leaving 22 bases between the germline ends.

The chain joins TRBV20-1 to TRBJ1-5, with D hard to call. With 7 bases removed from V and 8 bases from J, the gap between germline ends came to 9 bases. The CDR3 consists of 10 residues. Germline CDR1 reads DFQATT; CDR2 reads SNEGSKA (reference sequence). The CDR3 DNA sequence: TGCAGTGTAGCCGGGGAGCCCCAGCATTTT. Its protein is CSVAGEPQHF.

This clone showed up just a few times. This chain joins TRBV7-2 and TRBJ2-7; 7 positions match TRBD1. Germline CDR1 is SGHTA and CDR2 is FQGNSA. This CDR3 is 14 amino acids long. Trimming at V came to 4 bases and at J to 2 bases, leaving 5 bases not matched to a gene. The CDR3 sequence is CASSSRQGPYEQYF. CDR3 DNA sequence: TGTGCCAGCAGCTCGAGACAGGGACCCTACGAGCAGTACTTC. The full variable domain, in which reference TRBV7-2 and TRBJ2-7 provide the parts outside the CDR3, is GAGVSQSPSNKVTEKGKDVELRCDPISGHTALYWYRQSLGQGLEFLIYFQGNSAPDKSGLPSDRFSAERTGGSVSTLTIQRTQQEDSAVYLCASSSRQGPYEQYFGPGTRLTVT.

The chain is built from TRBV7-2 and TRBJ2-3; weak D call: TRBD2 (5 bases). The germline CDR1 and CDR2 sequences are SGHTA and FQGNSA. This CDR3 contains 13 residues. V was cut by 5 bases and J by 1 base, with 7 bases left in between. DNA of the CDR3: TGTGCCAGCAGCCGGACTGGCACAGATACGCAGTATTTT. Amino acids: CASSRTGTDTQYF.

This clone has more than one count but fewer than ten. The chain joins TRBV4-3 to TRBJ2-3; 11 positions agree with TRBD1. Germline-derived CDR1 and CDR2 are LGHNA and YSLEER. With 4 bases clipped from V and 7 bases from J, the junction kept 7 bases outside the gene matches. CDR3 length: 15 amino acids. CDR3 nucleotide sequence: TGCGCCAGCAGCCGCATAGGGACAGGGGGGAATACGCAGTATTTT. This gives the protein CASSRIGTGGNTQYF.

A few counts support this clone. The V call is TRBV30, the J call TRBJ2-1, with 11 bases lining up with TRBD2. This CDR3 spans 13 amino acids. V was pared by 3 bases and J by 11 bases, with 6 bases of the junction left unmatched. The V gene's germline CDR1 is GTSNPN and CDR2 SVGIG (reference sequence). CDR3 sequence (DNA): TGTGCCTGGAGACTTACTAGCGGGAGTAAGCAGTTCTTC. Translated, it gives CAWRLTSGSKQFF.

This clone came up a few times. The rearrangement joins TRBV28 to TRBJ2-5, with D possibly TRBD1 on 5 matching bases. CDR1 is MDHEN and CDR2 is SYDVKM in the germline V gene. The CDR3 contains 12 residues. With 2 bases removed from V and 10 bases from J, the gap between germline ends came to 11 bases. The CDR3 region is CASSLRGLSQYF. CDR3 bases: TGTGCCAGCAGTTTAAGGGGCCTTAGCCAGTACTTC.

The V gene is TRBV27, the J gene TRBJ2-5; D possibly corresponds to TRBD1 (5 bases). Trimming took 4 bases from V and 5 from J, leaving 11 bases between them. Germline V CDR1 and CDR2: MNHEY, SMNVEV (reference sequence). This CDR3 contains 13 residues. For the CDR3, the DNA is TGTGCCAGCAGTTCAAGGACACACGAGACCCAGTACTTC. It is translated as CASSSRTHETQYF.

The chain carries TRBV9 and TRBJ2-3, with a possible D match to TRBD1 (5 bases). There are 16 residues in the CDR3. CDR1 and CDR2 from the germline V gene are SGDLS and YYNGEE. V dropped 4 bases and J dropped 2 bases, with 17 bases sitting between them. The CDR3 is CASSPQGPSSTDTQYF. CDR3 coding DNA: TGTGCCAGCAGCCCTCAGGGTCCGTCCTCCACAGATACGCAGTATTTT.

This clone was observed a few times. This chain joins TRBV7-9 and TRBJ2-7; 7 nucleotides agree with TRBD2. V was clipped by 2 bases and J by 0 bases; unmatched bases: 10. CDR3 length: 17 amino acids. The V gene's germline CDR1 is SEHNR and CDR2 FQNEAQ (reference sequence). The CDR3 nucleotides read TGTGCCAGCAGCTTACCACCCCAAGCGGGGTCCTCCTACGAGCAGTACTTC. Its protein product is CASSLPPQAGSSYEQYF.

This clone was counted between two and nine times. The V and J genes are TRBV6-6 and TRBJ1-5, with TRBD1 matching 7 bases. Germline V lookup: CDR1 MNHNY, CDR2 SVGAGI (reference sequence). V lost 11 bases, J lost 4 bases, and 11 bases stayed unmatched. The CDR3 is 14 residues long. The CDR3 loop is CAGQQTGWNQPQHF. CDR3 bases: TGTGCCGGTCAGCAGACAGGGTGGAATCAGCCCCAGCATTTT.